This T cell receptor (beta chain) was obtained from a study of cytomegalovirus exposure and HLA in healthy donors. Study-wide points: First-cohort TCR clusters tended to co-occur in the 90 to 150 validation repertoires, a later analysis found.

Notes on this clone: Its antigen is unknown.

V lost 6 bases and J 1 base, leaving 16 bases between the germline ends. The germline CDR1 and CDR2 sequences are SGHAT and FQNNGV. There are 15 residues in the CDR3. Measured with immunoSEQ multiplex PCR; TCRdb has only the in-frame clones, and not every one. The sample holds about 220,000 clones, over 80% seen once. The approximately 130-subject validation cohort, separate from the approximately 670-subject first cohort, included the donors. The material sequenced was PBMCs. This receptor was taken from a woman in her 30s in good health and CMV-seropositive. The chain links TRBV11-2 to TRBJ2-7, with D possibly TRBD2 on 6 matching bases. CDR3: CASSPGGDGSYEQYF. CDR3 in DNA: TGTGCCAGCAGTCCAGGAGGGGATGGATCCTACGAGCAGTACTTC.